This T cell receptor beta chain was observed in a study of blood T cells in healthy people across ages (dated by TCRdb to the mid-2010s). Describing the broader study: In model experiments, template switching captured about one uniquely barcoded TCR beta cDNA molecule for every two T cells. Age-related changes in TCR beta repertoire diversity were measured in the study by deep sequencing normalized with unique cDNA molecular identifiers. Donors were grouped into four age groups: young (average approximately 15 years), middle-aged (39), aged (roughly 67) and long-lived (just over 80). To avoid experimental bias, donors of different ages were spread randomly across the sequencing lanes. The study analyzed two additional independent replicas of 1 million unique cDNA reads from the same blood draw for two donors, one aged 18 to 29 and one aged 80 or older. Study-level results and caveats: Bulk unsorted PBMC profiling prevented conclusive comparison of naive and antigen-experienced compartments. Observed TCR beta diversity per million T cells fell roughly linearly with age, and a significant reduction was already apparent by age about 36. Because the CMV infection status of the donors was unknown, age-related changes in expanded clonotypes may potentially have been confounded. Estimates of total diversity based on one million sequenced T cells were regarded as lower bounds and as underestimates. Compared with the aged group, more naive CD4+ T cells, fewer expanded clones and increased TCR diversity were shown by the long-lived group, suggesting age selection. The percentage of naive T cells measured by flow cytometry correlated strongly with observed TCR beta diversity.

This clonotype came up once. Its antigen remains unidentified. Base-call qualities are not available, and no considerably larger clone is one nucleotide away. One read represents weak support. Library generation was performed with 5' RACE. Sequencing relied on an Illumina HiSeq 2500. The second PCR ran for roughly 7 to 12 cycles and used a J-beta primer mix along with a sample-barcoded 5' primer. Each TCR beta cDNA molecule received a unique molecular identifier from a template-switch 5' adaptor carrying 12 random nucleotides. At least 2.5 million CDR3-containing paired-end reads were obtained from each sample. All of the RNA was converted into first-strand cDNA using the Mint cDNA synthesis kit, with a TRBC-specific oligonucleotide serving as the primer. After uracil-DNA glycosylase treatment, a first 18-cycle PCR used universal primers M1SS and BC2_uni_R on all cDNA. The original pipeline was this. Each sample was normalized by randomly selecting 1 million high-quality reads, each carrying a distinct molecular identifier. Reads with shared molecular identifiers were discarded instead of being binned into consensus sequences. MiTCR, with a Q25 quality threshold and the strictest error-elimination algorithm, was used for CDR3 identification, clonotype clustering and error correction. Lower-bound total TCR beta diversity was estimated with a nonparametric unseen species model using Euler transformation. TCRdb reanalyzed the raw reads on its own, using fastp at Q25 for trimming and MiXCR for clone calling, and kept in-frame beta chains. Rows merge per CDR3 protein into single entries with the most common DNA and genes. TCRdb's processing, not the study's, gives the V and J calls here. For this sample the table gives fewer than 800,000 distinct CDR3 sequences, of which around half were detected only once. The ten largest clonotypes hold 25% to 35% of the sample.

Systemically healthy Caucasian individuals from Russia, around 39 in total and aged roughly 6 to 100 years, were included as donors. Each donor gave approximately 9.3 milliliters of peripheral blood, collected into EDTA-treated Vacutainer tubes. Ficoll-Paque density-gradient centrifugation was used to isolate PBMCs, with at least 6 million per sample. Total RNA was extracted from PBMCs with Trizol reagent, with at least 6 micrograms obtained per sample. For every donor, flow cytometry on a PBMC aliquot measured the percentage of naive CD45RAhigh/CD27high T cells. The CDR3, cysteine through phenylalanine, is 14 amino acids long. Left in the record is the CDR3 DNA by itself, 42 bases read in frame from the first base. The germline V gene yields SQVTM for CDR1 and ANQGSEA for CDR2. Relative to germline, V is 4 bases shorter and J is 4 bases shorter, with 15 bases between their ends.

The chain joins TRBV29-1 to TRBJ2-3; the D gene is perhaps TRBD1 or TRBD2, as each covers 6 bases. The sequenced material came from blood. The sequence came from a woman in her sixties in good health. The CDR3 protein: CSVVGGGGADTQYF. At the DNA level, the sequence is TGCAGCGTTGTAGGGGGAGGAGGCGCAGATACGCAGTATTTT.